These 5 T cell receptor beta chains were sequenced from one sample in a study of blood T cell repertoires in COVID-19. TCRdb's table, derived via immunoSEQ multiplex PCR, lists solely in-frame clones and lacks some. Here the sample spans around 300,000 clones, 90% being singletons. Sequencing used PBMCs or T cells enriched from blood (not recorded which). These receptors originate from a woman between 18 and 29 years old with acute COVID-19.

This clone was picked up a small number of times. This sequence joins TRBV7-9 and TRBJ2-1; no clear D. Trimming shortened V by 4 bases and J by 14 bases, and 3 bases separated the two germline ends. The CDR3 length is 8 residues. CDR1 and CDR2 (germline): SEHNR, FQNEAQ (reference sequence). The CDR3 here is CASSSEFF. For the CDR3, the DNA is TGTGCCAGCAGCTCGGAGTTCTTC.

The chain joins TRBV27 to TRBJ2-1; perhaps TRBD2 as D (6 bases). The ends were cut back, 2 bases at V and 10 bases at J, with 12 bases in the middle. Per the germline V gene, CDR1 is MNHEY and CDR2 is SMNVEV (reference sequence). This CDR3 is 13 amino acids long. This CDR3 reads CASSLPLGREQFF. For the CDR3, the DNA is TGTGCCAGCAGTTTACCACTAGGGAGGGAGCAGTTCTTC.

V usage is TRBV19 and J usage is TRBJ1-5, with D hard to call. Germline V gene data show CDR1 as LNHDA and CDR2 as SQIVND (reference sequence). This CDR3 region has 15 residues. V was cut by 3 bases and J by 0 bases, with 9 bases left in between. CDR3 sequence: CASSMTLYSNQPQHF. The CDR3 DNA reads TGTGCCAGTAGTATGACACTTTATAGCAATCAGCCCCAGCATTTT.

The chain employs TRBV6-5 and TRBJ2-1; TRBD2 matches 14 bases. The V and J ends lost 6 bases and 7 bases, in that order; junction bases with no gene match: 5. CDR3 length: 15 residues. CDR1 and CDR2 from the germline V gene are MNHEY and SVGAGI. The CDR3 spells CASRGTSGRANEQFF. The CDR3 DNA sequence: TGTGCCAGCAGGGGGACTAGCGGGAGAGCAAATGAGCAGTTCTTC.

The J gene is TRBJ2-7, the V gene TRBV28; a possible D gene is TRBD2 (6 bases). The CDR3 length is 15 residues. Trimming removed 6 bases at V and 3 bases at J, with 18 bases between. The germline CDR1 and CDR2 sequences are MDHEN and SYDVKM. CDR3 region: CASRTAGQGDYEQYF. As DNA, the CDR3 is TGTGCCAGCAGGACCGCGGGGCAGGGAGACTACGAGCAGTACTTC. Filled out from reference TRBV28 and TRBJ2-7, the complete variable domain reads DVKVTQSSRYLVKRTGEKVFLECVQDMDHENMFWYRQDPGLGLRLIYFSYDVKMKEKGDIPEGYSVSREKKERFSLILESASTNQTSMYLCASRTAGQGDYEQYFGPGTRLTVT.